This T cell receptor beta chain was sequenced for a study of blood T cell repertoires in COVID-19. Overall study: Researchers got acute and convalescent COVID-19 samples from the United States, Italy and Spain. PBMCs, B-cell-depleted T cells, or T cells provided the cDNA or gDNA that made up the material.

Per the original methods: Reference gene primer amplification in the assay estimated nucleated cell counts. TCRdb's copy holds only in-frame clones and misses some; the assay was immunoSEQ multiplex PCR. The D gene and trimming were derived from the DNA, and the V and J assignments and clone size from that table. The sample has 250,000 or so clones, around nine tenths seen once; the top ten hold about 10%. CDR3 length equals 13 residues. The V and J ends lost 4 bases and 3 bases respectively, with 7 bases between them. CDR1 is ENHRY, CDR2 SYGVKD, per germline. The receptor comes from a man in his forties with active or convalescent COVID-19. The sequenced material came from peripheral blood. The chain links TRBV10-3 to TRBJ1-5, with D perhaps matching TRBD1 (6 bases). CDR3 DNA: TGTGCCATCAGTGCAGGGGACAATCAGCCCCAGCATTTT. This encodes CAISAGDNQPQHF.